This T cell receptor (beta chain) was observed in a study of shared clonotypes between healthy human individuals. The study separated CD4+ cells into CD45RA+ naive and CD45RA-negative memory subsets. It was 150 to 250 ng DNA, about 30,000 T cell genomes, that sorted-subset replicate PCRs used. Assay: immunoSEQ multiplex PCR; the TCRdb copy retains only in-frame clones and omits some. The data show a few hundred thousand clones, approximately 65% seen once. Findings and limits, study-wide: It was anticipated that sequencing depth would influence how many clonotypes donors shared.

The CDR3 has 17 amino acids. Deletions cut 3 bases from V and 4 bases from J, with 20 bases between. Germline CDR1 and CDR2: MGHDK and SYGVNS. A word on this clone: Antigen unknown.

V usage is TRBV25-1 and J usage is TRBJ2-3, with a weak D call TRBD2 (6 bases). The sequence was obtained from a man aged 25-45 years in good health. Sample: memory CD4+ T cells sorted from blood. The subset denotes: CD45RA-negative fraction. CDR3 in amino acids: CASSDLRLARGSDTQYF. The CDR3 DNA reads TGTGCCAGCAGTGACTTGAGGCTAGCGAGGGGTTCAGATACGCAGTATTTT.